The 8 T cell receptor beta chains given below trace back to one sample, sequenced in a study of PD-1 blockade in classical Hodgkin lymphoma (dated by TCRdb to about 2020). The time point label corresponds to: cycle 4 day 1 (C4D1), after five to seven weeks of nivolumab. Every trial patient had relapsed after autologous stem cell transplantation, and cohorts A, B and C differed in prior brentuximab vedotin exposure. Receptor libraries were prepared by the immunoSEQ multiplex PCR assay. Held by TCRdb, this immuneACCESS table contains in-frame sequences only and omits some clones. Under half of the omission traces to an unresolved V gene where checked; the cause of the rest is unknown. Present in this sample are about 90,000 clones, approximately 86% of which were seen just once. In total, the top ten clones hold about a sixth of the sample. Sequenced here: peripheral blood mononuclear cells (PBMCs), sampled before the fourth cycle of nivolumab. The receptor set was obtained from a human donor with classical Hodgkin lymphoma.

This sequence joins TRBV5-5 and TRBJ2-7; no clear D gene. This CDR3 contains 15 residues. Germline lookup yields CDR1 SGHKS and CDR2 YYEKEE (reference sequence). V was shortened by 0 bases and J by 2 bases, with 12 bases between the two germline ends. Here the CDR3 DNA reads TGTGCCAGCAGCTTGGTTGGGGATCCCACCTACGAGCAGTACTTC. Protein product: CASSLVGDPTYEQYF.

The CDR3 loop reads CASSPQGSGRSYEQYF. CDR3 coding DNA: TGTGCCAGCTCACCCCAAGGTAGCGGGAGGTCCTACGAGCAGTACTTC. The chain carries TRBV18 and TRBJ2-7, with TRBD2 matching over 10 bases. Germline V CDR1 and CDR2: KGHSH, LQKENI. The CDR3 covers 16 residues. V lost 3 bases and J lost 1; bases outside the gene matches: 6.

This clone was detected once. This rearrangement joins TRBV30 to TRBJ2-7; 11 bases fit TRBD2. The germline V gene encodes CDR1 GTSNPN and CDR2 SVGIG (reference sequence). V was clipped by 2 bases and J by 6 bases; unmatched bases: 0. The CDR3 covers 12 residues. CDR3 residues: CAWSLAGGEQYF. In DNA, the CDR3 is TGTGCCTGGAGTCTAGCGGGAGGCGAGCAGTACTTC.

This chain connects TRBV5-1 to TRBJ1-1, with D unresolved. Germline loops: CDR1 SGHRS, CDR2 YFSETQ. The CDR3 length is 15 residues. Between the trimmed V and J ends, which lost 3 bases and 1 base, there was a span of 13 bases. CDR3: CASSSRSHPNTEAFF. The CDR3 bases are TGCGCCAGCAGCTCCCGGAGTCACCCGAACACTGAAGCTTTCTTT.

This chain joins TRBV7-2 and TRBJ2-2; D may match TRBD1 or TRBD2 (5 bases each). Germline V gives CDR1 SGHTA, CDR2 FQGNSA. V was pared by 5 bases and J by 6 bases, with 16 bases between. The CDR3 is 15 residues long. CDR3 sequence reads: CASSPRAWGPGELFF. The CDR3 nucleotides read TGTGCCAGCAGCCCTCGGGCCTGGGGACCCGGGGAGCTGTTTTTT.

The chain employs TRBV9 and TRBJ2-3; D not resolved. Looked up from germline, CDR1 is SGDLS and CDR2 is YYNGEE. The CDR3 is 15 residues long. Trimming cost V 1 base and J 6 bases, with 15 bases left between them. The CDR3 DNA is TGTGCCAGCAGCGTAATCGCGCAAGTGGGTGATACGCAGTATTTT. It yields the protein CASSVIAQVGDTQYF. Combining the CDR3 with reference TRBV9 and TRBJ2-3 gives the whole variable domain DSGVTQTPKHLITATGQRVTLRCSPRSGDLSVYWYQQSLDQGLQFLIQYYNGEERAKGNILERFSAQQFPDLHSELNLSSLELGDSALYFCASSVIAQVGDTQYFGPGTRLTVL.

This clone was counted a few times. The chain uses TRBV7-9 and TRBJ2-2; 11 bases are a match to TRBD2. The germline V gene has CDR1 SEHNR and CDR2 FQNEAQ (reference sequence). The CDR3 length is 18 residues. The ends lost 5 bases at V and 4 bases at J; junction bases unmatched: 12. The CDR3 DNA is TGTGCCAGCAGCCCGAAAATGAGACTAGCGGGAATCACCGGGGAGCTGTTTTTT. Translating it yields CASSPKMRLAGITGELFF.

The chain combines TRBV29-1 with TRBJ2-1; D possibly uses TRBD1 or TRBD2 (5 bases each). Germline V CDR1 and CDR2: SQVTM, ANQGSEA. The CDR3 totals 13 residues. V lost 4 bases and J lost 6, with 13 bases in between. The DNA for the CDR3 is TGCAGCGTTGGTAGGGGAGTAGGCAATGAGCAGTTCTTC. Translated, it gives CSVGRGVGNEQFF.